Shown below are 18 T cell receptor beta chains from a single sample sequenced in a study of human T cells and chemical hapten exposure. TCRdb reanalysed the RACE reads using MiXCR and keeps one entry per CDR3 protein. This sample carries about 45,000 distinct CDR3 sequences, roughly 4.5% of them seen once, and the ten largest clones take roughly 6%. As for time point: healthy volunteer bleed at 2 weeks. From whole blood left unfractionated, total RNA was extracted. The sample taken for sequencing was whole blood. Receptors originate from a human donor in good health. Some clones in this sample may be carry-over from other donors' samples.

This clonotype was seen many times. The chain uses TRBV24-1 and TRBJ1-4; possibly TRBD1 for D (6 bases). From germline, CDR1 is KGHDR and CDR2 SFDVKD. V gave up 3 bases and J gave up 3 bases, with 10 bases separating them. The CDR3 contains 15 residues. DNA for the CDR3: TGTGCCACCAGTGATCCAGGGGAGGCTAATGAAAAACTGTTTTTT. This translates into CATSDPGEANEKLFF.

The sample holds many counts of this clonotype. V is TRBV29-1 and J is TRBJ2-3, with D maybe TRBD2 (5 bases). Germline lookup yields CDR1 SQVTM and CDR2 ANQGSEA. V was clipped by 6 bases and J by 1 base, with 11 bases between them. This CDR3 contains 13 residues. The CDR3 region is CSVNPGGTDTQYF. The CDR3 nucleotides are TGCAGCGTCAACCCCGGGGGCACAGATACGCAGTATTTT.

This clonotype was observed at least ten times. The chain combines TRBV12-3 or TRBV12-4 with TRBJ2-5, with D tentatively TRBD2 (7 bases). This CDR3 is built from 13 residues. V was cut by 8 bases and J by 3 bases, with 13 bases left in between. The CDR3, as DNA: TGTGCCAGCGGGGGGGGGCTGGAAGAGACCCAGTACTTC. It yields the protein CASGGGLEETQYF.

The sample holds a few counts of this clonotype. The chain carries TRBV11-1 and TRBJ2-1, with no clear D. Germline CDR1 SGHAT, CDR2 FQDESV (reference sequence). The CDR3 runs 12 residues. The V gene lost 4 bases and the J gene lost 9 bases, with 10 bases spanning the gap. CDR3 DNA sequence: TGTGCCAGCAGCTCAAGTATCATTGAGCAGTTCTTC. Its protein product is CASSSSIIEQFF.

The rearrangement links TRBV20-1 to TRBJ1-5, with D perhaps TRBD1 (6 bases). Per germline, CDR1 DFQATT and CDR2 SNEGSKA (reference sequence). Trimming stripped 2 bases from V and 7 bases from J, with 15 bases between. The CDR3 length is 14 residues. CDR3 protein: CSARHGGQGQPQHF. The CDR3 nucleotides read TGCAGTGCTAGACACGGGGGGCAGGGGCAGCCCCAGCATTTT.

The chain couples TRBV6-1 to TRBJ2-5; 10 bases line up with TRBD2. Germline CDR1 reads MNHNS; CDR2 reads SASEGT. This CDR3 comprises 14 residues. J gave up 5 bases and V 7 bases, and 7 bases lay outside the gene matches. The CDR3 region has the DNA TGTGCCAGCACCTCTAGCGGGAGAGGGGAGACCCAGTACTTC. Its protein product is CASTSSGRGETQYF.

Ten or more counts support this clonotype. V gene TRBV19 combines with J gene TRBJ1-2; D is unresolved. This CDR3 is 15 amino acids long. V was shortened by 6 bases and J by 0 bases, with 14 bases between the two germline ends. Germline V lookup: CDR1 LNHDA, CDR2 SQIVND (reference sequence). The CDR3 nucleotides read TGTGCCAGTAGGGCCAGCGAAGCTCCTAACTATGGCTACACCTTC. This sequence encodes CASRASEAPNYGYTF.

This clonotype appeared many times. The rearrangement joins TRBV29-1 to TRBJ1-4, with 8 bases that match TRBD1. The CDR3 loop spans 15 amino acids. The germline V gene has CDR1 SQVTM and CDR2 ANQGSEA. Trimming cost V 6 bases and J 4 bases; bases outside gene matches: 10. The CDR3 loop is CSVTGQGGSNEKLFF. The CDR3 bases are TGCAGCGTAACCGGACAGGGAGGAAGTAATGAAAAACTGTTTTTT.

This clonotype was counted between two and nine times. The genes are TRBV28 and TRBJ2-3; D uncertain. Between the trimmed V and J ends, which lost 5 bases and 2 bases, there was a span of 8 bases. CDR1 and CDR2 (germline): MDHEN, SYDVKM. The CDR3 consists of 13 residues. The CDR3 DNA reads TGTGCCAGCAGTCAACGAAACACAGATACGCAGTATTTT. Its protein is CASSQRNTDTQYF.

V and J are TRBV28 and TRBJ1-5; D is ambiguous. The germline V and J ends were trimmed by 5 bases and 3 bases, with 23 bases remaining between them. CDR3 size: 18 residues. The germline V gene encodes CDR1 MDHEN and CDR2 SYDVKM. For the CDR3, the DNA is TGTGCCAGCAGTCTTACCCGGCGGGGAAAGTTCTACAATCAGCCCCAGCATTTT. Its protein is CASSLTRRGKFYNQPQHF. The full variable domain, completed using reference TRBV28 and TRBJ1-5, is DVKVTQSSRYLVKRTGEKVFLECVQDMDHENMFWYRQDPGLGLRLIYFSYDVKMKEKGDIPEGYSVSREKKERFSLILESASTNQTSMYLCASSLTRRGKFYNQPQHFGDGTRLSIL.

This clonotype has only a few counts. V is TRBV13 and J is TRBJ1-1; D gene uncertain. Looked up from germline, CDR1 is PRHDT and CDR2 is FYEKMQ (reference sequence). This CDR3 is 13 amino acids long. The germline V and J ends were trimmed by 3 bases and 2 bases, with 7 bases remaining between them. The CDR3, as DNA: TGTGCCAGCAGCTTCCGCAAAAACACTGAAGCTTTCTTT. Protein: CASSFRKNTEAFF.

The rearrangement uses TRBV7-9 and TRBJ2-5, with 8 bases fitting TRBD2. The ends lost 5 bases at V and 0 bases at J; junction bases unmatched: 5. Germline-derived CDR1 and CDR2 are SEHNR and FQNEAQ (reference sequence). CDR3 size: 15 residues. DNA for the CDR3: TGTGCCAGCAGCCCGAGACTAGCGTACCAAGAGACCCAGTACTTC. Encoded protein: CASSPRLAYQETQYF.

This clonotype has ten or more counts. The V call is TRBV27, the J call TRBJ1-1; D is unclear. The CDR3 spans 13 residues. The ends were cut back, 3 bases at V and 3 bases at J, with 8 bases in the middle. The germline V gene has CDR1 MNHEY and CDR2 SMNVEV (reference sequence). The CDR3 here is CASSFRAYTEAFF. DNA for the CDR3: TGTGCCAGCAGTTTCCGGGCCTACACTGAAGCTTTCTTT.

This clonotype was seen a handful of times. The chain is built from TRBV20-1 and TRBJ2-1, with TRBD2 matching 9 bases. Germline assignment: CDR1 DFQATT and CDR2 SNEGSKA (reference sequence). There are 15 residues in the CDR3. V gave up 0 bases and J gave up 8 bases; unmatched junction bases: 8. The DNA for the CDR3 is TGCAGTGCTAGAGATCGGGCTAGCGGGATCCATGAGCAGTTCTTC. It is translated as CSARDRASGIHEQFF.

In its sample, this clonotype was seen many times. The chain's CDR3 is CSVRQGTYEQYF. The CDR3 DNA reads TGCAGCGTTCGACAGGGTACCTACGAGCAGTACTTC. The V gene is TRBV29-1, the J gene TRBJ2-7; 7 nucleotides line up with TRBD1. V was clipped by 5 bases and J by 2 bases; unmatched bases: 3. CDR1 and CDR2 from the germline V gene are SQVTM and ANQGSEA. The CDR3 sequence is 12 residues long.

This clonotype showed up many times. This chain uses TRBV19 with TRBJ1-5; D is unresolved. CDR3 length: 13 amino acids. The V gene's germline CDR1 is LNHDA and CDR2 SQIVND (reference sequence). V was trimmed by 7 bases and J by 6 bases, leaving 13 bases between them. CDR3 sequence (DNA): TGTGCCAGTACCGCGGCAGGCGGTCAGCCCCAGCATTTT. Translating it yields CASTAAGGQPQHF. Drawing the rest from reference TRBV19 and TRBJ1-5, the complete variable domain is DGGITQSPKYLFRKEGQNVTLSCEQNLNHDAMYWYRQDPGQGLRLIYYSQIVNDFQKGDIAEGYSVSREKKESFPLTVTSAQKNPTAFYLCASTAAGGQPQHFGDGTRLSIL.

This clonotype was counted at least ten times. The chain has TRBV28 and TRBJ2-3, with 7 positions matching TRBD2. CDR3 length equals 17 residues. V shed 5 bases and J 0 bases; nucleotides not matched to a gene: 11. CDR1 and CDR2 (germline): MDHEN, SYDVKM. For the CDR3, the DNA is TGTGCCAGCAGTCTAATGGGACTATCCCCTAGCACAGATACGCAGTATTTT. Amino acids: CASSLMGLSPSTDTQYF.

The table lists this clonotype with many counts. The chain is built from TRBV12-3 or TRBV12-4 and TRBJ2-1; D may be TRBD2 (6 bases). The germline V and J ends were trimmed by 1 base and 10 bases, with 14 bases remaining between them. This CDR3 comprises 14 residues. The CDR3: CASSLGTGSLEQFF. The CDR3 DNA follows: TGTGCCAGCAGTTTAGGGACCGGGAGCCTCGAGCAGTTCTTC.